A single sample gave rise to the 26 T cell receptor beta chains below, sequenced in a study of CD8+ T cells in alopecia areata. As the sequencing template, cDNA was produced by extracting RNA and reverse transcribing it. This table comes from immunoSEQ multiplex PCR, and its TCRdb copy is limited to in-frame clones, with some not included. Seen here are about 110,000 clones, roughly 55% observed once, and the top ten hold 20% to 30%. Sequenced sample: NKG2D-low CD8+ T cells sorted from blood. The receptors stem from a human donor with alopecia areata.

The chain employs TRBV6-5 and TRBJ2-7, with D perhaps matching TRBD1 (6 bases). Germline V gene data show CDR1 as MNHEY and CDR2 as SVGAGI. This CDR3 comprises 14 residues. V lost 7 bases to trimming and J lost 0 bases, with 13 bases between them. The CDR3 here is CASTRTGSSYEQYF. The CDR3 DNA reads as TGTGCCAGCACCAGAACAGGGAGCTCCTACGAGCAGTACTTC.

This clone has just a few counts. The J gene is TRBJ2-7, the V gene TRBV7-8, with a tentative D call TRBD1 (5 bases). The CDR3 contains 12 residues. The V gene's germline CDR1 is SGHVS and CDR2 FQNEAQ. Trimming took off 5 bases at V and 7 bases at J, with 12 bases between the two ends. The CDR3 loop reads CASSPNHREQYF. As DNA, the CDR3 is TGTGCCAGCAGCCCAAACCACAGGGAGCAGTACTTC.

This clone was recorded a few times. The V and J genes are TRBV7-9 and TRBJ2-7; a weak D match, TRBD2 (6 bases). The CDR3 length is 14 residues. Per germline, CDR1 SEHNR and CDR2 FQNEAQ (reference sequence). V was pared by 5 bases and J by 6 bases, with 17 bases between. Written as DNA, the CDR3 is TGTGCCAGCAGCGAGGAGGGCATCTGGGGCGAGCAGTACTTC. Residues: CASSEEGIWGEQYF.

The CDR3 is CASSFGGDREAFF. The CDR3 coding sequence is TGTGCCAGCAGTTTCGGGGGGGACAGGGAAGCTTTCTTT. The chain carries TRBV27 and TRBJ1-1, with 8 bases lining up with TRBD1. V shed 3 bases, J shed 8 bases, and the junction held 5 bases outside the gene matches. Germline CDR1 reads MNHEY; CDR2 reads SMNVEV (reference sequence). The CDR3 is 13 residues long.

CDR3 bases: TGTGCCAGCAGTTTAAGGGAGACCCAAGAGACCCAGTACTTC. Translated: CASSLRETQETQYF. The chain carries TRBV28 and TRBJ2-5, with D possibly being TRBD2 (5 bases). The CDR3 consists of 14 residues. Germline V gives CDR1 MDHEN, CDR2 SYDVKM. Trimming removed 2 bases from V and 1 base from J, with 8 bases in between. Looking up the rest from reference TRBV28 and TRBJ2-5 gives the full variable domain: DVKVTQSSRYLVKRTGEKVFLECVQDMDHENMFWYRQDPGLGLRLIYFSYDVKMKEKGDIPEGYSVSREKKERFSLILESASTNQTSMYLCASSLRETQETQYFGPGTRLLVL.

This clone was recorded only once. This chain uses TRBV7-9 with TRBJ2-7; D is possibly TRBD2 (5 bases). Germline CDR1 is SEHNR and CDR2 is FQNEAQ (reference sequence). With 8 bases removed from V and 4 bases from J, the gap between germline ends came to 21 bases. There are 15 residues in the CDR3. The CDR3 spells CASGLRDAASYEQYF. CDR3 nucleotide sequence: TGTGCCAGCGGCCTGAGGGATGCGGCTTCTTACGAGCAGTACTTC.

This clone was observed a handful of times. The gene calls are TRBV2 and TRBJ2-5; 7 bases are shared with TRBD1. CDR1 and CDR2 from the germline V gene are SNHLY and FYNNEI. The CDR3 spans 14 residues. V lost 7 bases and J lost 2; bases outside the gene matches: 7. The chain's CDR3 is CASNRGQTQETQYF. The CDR3 nucleotides are TGTGCCAGCAACCGGGGACAGACTCAAGAGACCCAGTACTTC.

V and J are TRBV30 and TRBJ1-1; D call uncertain. Per the germline V gene, CDR1 is GTSNPN and CDR2 is SVGIG (reference sequence). The CDR3 length is 13 residues. The germline V and J ends were trimmed by 7 bases and 4 bases, with 16 bases remaining between them. The CDR3 DNA reads TGTGCCTCAGCGGGCCTAAGAGGCACTGAAGCTTTCTTT. Its translation is CASAGLRGTEAFF.

This clone has a handful of counts. Here the CDR3 DNA reads TGTGCCATCAGTGAACGAACGGGGCAGGGAGATGAGCAGTTCTTC. Translated, it gives CAISERTGQGDEQFF. The J gene is TRBJ2-1, the V gene TRBV10-3; the D gene could be TRBD1 or TRBD2 (5 bases each). Germline V lookup: CDR1 ENHRY, CDR2 SYGVKD. V was cut by 3 bases and J by 8 bases, with 17 bases left in between. This CDR3 comprises 15 residues.

This chain uses TRBV10-3 with TRBJ2-1; TRBD2 might be the D (6 bases). This CDR3 has 15 amino acids. V was clipped by 4 bases and J by 8 bases, with 18 bases between them. The germline V gene has CDR1 ENHRY and CDR2 SYGVKD. DNA for the CDR3: TGTGCCATCAGTGGGAATTGGCGGGATGGCGATGAGCAGTTCTTC. Its protein product is CAISGNWRDGDEQFF.

V is TRBV4-2 and J is TRBJ2-2; D perhaps matches TRBD2 (6 bases). Germline V lookup: CDR1 LGHNA, CDR2 YNFKEQ. V lost 7 bases, J lost 5 bases, and 14 bases lay in between. The CDR3 runs 14 residues. CDR3 amino acids: CASTAGLLTGELFF. The CDR3 region has the DNA TGTGCCAGCACTGCGGGACTGCTTACCGGGGAGCTGTTTTTT.

The chain is built from TRBV4-2 and TRBJ2-7, with a possible D match to TRBD2 (5 bases). The CDR3 is 17 residues long. Germline values: CDR1 LGHNA, CDR2 YNFKEQ. V was cut by 2 bases and J by 3 bases, with 20 bases left in between. The CDR3 loop is CASSQLTGGSGFYEQYF. The CDR3 DNA follows: TGTGCCAGCAGCCAACTTACCGGCGGCAGCGGATTCTACGAGCAGTACTTC.

This clone came up once. This chain links TRBV5-6 with TRBJ1-3; 7 positions agree with TRBD1. Germline V CDR1 and CDR2: SGHDT, YYEEEE. V shed 4 bases, J shed 2 bases, and the junction held 3 bases outside the gene matches. The CDR3 sequence is 14 residues long. CDR3 sequence reads: CASSPGTAGNTIYF. CDR3 nucleotide sequence: TGTGCCAGCAGCCCCGGGACAGCTGGAAACACCATATATTTT.

The V gene is TRBV2, the J gene TRBJ2-5; perhaps TRBD2 as D (5 bases). The CDR3 spans 14 residues. V was shortened by 9 bases and J by 2 bases, with 16 bases between the two germline ends. Germline V gene lookup returns CDR1 SNHLY and CDR2 FYNNEI. The CDR3 here is CASRELRTQETQYF. CDR3 sequence (DNA): TGTGCCAGTAGAGAACTGAGGACTCAAGAGACCCAGTACTTC. Drawing the rest from reference TRBV2 and TRBJ2-5, the complete variable domain is EPEVTQTPSHQVTQMGQEVILRCVPISNHLYFYWYRQILGQKVEFLVSFYNNEISEKSEIFDDQFSVERPDGSNFTLKIRSTKLEDSAMYFCASRELRTQETQYFGPGTRLLVL.

This chain uses TRBV10-3 with TRBJ2-5; D is ambiguous. Germline V CDR1 and CDR2: ENHRY, SYGVKD. The CDR3 runs to 14 residues. Trimming stripped 7 bases from V and 0 bases from J, with 12 bases between. This CDR3 is CAIKAYKYQETQYF. In nucleotides, the CDR3 is TGTGCCATCAAGGCCTACAAGTACCAAGAGACCCAGTACTTC.

The rearrangement joins TRBV28 to TRBJ2-4; D gene ambiguous. Trimming cost V 6 bases and J 5 bases, with 20 bases left between them. Germline CDR1 reads MDHEN; CDR2 reads SYDVKM. The CDR3 has 16 amino acids. The CDR3 sequence is CASRRYSTVTENIQYF. For the CDR3, the DNA is TGTGCCAGCAGACGCTATTCCACAGTAACCGAAAACATTCAGTACTTC.

The rearrangement links TRBV15 to TRBJ2-7, with 9 bases lining up with TRBD1. CDR1 is LNHNV, CDR2 YYDKDF, per germline (reference sequence). The CDR3 loop spans 14 amino acids. Unmatched junction bases numbered 6, after V lost 5 bases and J lost 4 bases. The chain's CDR3 is CATSGRDRVYEQYF. The CDR3, as DNA: TGTGCCACCAGCGGGCGGGACAGGGTTTACGAGCAGTACTTC.

This clone has only a few counts. The V call is TRBV7-3, the J call TRBJ2-1; D is perhaps TRBD1 (5 bases). Between the trimmed V and J ends, which lost 0 bases and 4 bases, there was a span of 10 bases. Germline-derived CDR1 and CDR2 are SGHTA and FQGTGA. This CDR3 has 15 residues. This CDR3 is CASSLTRQGYNEQFF. DNA of the CDR3: TGTGCCAGCAGCTTAACCAGGCAGGGATACAATGAGCAGTTCTTC.

This clone was seen only a few times. At one of its ends the junction is not consistent with the germline gene, which may arise from a read error. This rearrangement joins TRBV7-8 to TRBJ2-1; 7 bases align to TRBD2. The length of the CDR3 is 13 residues. CDR1 is SGHVS, CDR2 FQNEAQ, per germline. CDR3 in amino acids: CASSLGDYDEQFF. The DNA for the CDR3 is TGTGCCAGCAGCTTAGGGGACTACGATGAGCAGTTCTTC.

The chain has TRBV29-1 and TRBJ2-7, with D tentatively TRBD1 (6 bases). Deletions cut 7 bases from V and 5 bases from J, with 24 bases between. Per the germline V gene, CDR1 is SQVTM and CDR2 is ANQGSEA. This CDR3 spans 15 amino acids. Here the CDR3 reads CSGGRLGALMNEQYF. In nucleotides, the CDR3 is TGCAGCGGCGGCCGATTGGGGGCGCTAATGAACGAGCAGTACTTC.

This clone was recorded a few times. This chain uses TRBV27 with TRBJ2-3; TRBD1 or TRBD2 may be the D gene (5 bases each). Germline V gene lookup returns CDR1 MNHEY and CDR2 SMNVEV (reference sequence). Trimming pared 1 base from V and 2 bases from J, leaving 16 bases between. The CDR3 loop spans 17 amino acids. The CDR3 reads CASSLYPLLGTTDTQYF. The CDR3 DNA reads as TGTGCCAGCAGTTTATACCCCCTACTAGGGACCACAGATACGCAGTATTTT.

This clone was counted between two and nine times. V gene TRBV5-1 combines with J gene TRBJ2-5; D is unresolved. V was pared by 3 bases and J by 1 base, with 7 bases between. Germline-derived CDR1 and CDR2 are SGHRS and YFSETQ. This CDR3 region has 13 residues. The CDR3 region is CASSSASQETQYF. CDR3 sequence (DNA): TGCGCCAGCAGCTCGGCCAGCCAAGAGACCCAGTACTTC. Full variable domain (outside the CDR3, taken from reference TRBV5-1 and TRBJ2-5): KAGVTQTPRYLIKTRGQQVTLSCSPISGHRSVSWYQQTPGQGLQFLFEYFSETQRNKGNFPGRFSGRQFSNSRSEMNVSTLELGDSALYLCASSSASQETQYFGPGTRLLVL.

This clone was recorded a few times. The chain carries TRBV27 and TRBJ2-1, with TRBD2 matching over 10 bases. Germline V gene data show CDR1 as MNHEY and CDR2 as SMNVEV (reference sequence). V shed 4 bases and J 7 bases; nucleotides not matched to a gene: 7. This CDR3 contains 15 residues. CDR3 nucleotides: TGTGCCAGCAGTTCTCAGCGGGAGGGCTTGAATGAGCAGTTCTTC. Its translation: CASSSQREGLNEQFF.

This clone was observed a handful of times. The gene calls are TRBV5-1 and TRBJ2-1, with 9 bases that match TRBD1. The junction had 7 bases not matched to a gene; V was cut back by 1 base and J by 5 bases. Per germline, CDR1 SGHRS and CDR2 YFSETQ. The CDR3 sequence is 16 residues long. This chain's CDR3 is CASSLPGQGVHNEQFF. For the CDR3, the DNA is TGCGCCAGCAGCTTGCCGGGACAGGGAGTCCACAATGAGCAGTTCTTC.

This clone was seen a few times. The chain joins TRBV28 to TRBJ2-4, with 7 bases fitting TRBD1. With 2 bases clipped from V and 1 base from J, the junction kept 5 bases outside the gene matches. Germline V gives CDR1 MDHEN, CDR2 SYDVKM. The CDR3 is made up of 16 amino acids. CDR3 nucleotide sequence: TGTGCCAGCAGTTTAAACAGGGGAGAGGCCAAAAACATTCAGTACTTC. It translates to CASSLNRGEAKNIQYF.

The chain links TRBV29-1 to TRBJ2-3; no clear D. The ends were cut back, 3 bases at V and 3 bases at J, with 10 bases in the middle. The germline CDR1 and CDR2 sequences are SQVTM and ANQGSEA. The CDR3 runs to 13 residues. The CDR3 sequence is CSVDPQATDTQYF. The CDR3 DNA sequence: TGCAGCGTTGACCCCCAGGCGACAGATACGCAGTATTTT.